This T cell receptor (beta chain) emerged from a study of blood T cell repertoires in COVID-19. Study context: COVID-19 samples, acute and convalescent, were from the United States, Italy and Spain. Sources were T cells, B-cell-depleted T cells, or PBMCs; the material itself was cDNA or gDNA.

Original processing notes: Estimation of nucleated cell counts was performed using reference gene primer amplification. Using immunoSEQ multiplex PCR, the repertoire was profiled, and TCRdb retains in-frame clones only, with some absent. The V and J calls and clone size come from that table; D and trimming were worked out from the DNA. Here the sample spans roughly 100,000 clones, about two thirds being singletons. There are 15 residues in the CDR3. V was clipped by 6 bases and J by 2 bases; unmatched bases: 4. CDR1 is MNHEY, CDR2 SVGEGT, per germline. The sample taken for sequencing was peripheral blood. The chain recombines TRBV6-2 or TRBV6-3 with TRBJ2-2; 9 bases fit TRBD1. This receptor was obtained from a human donor with acute or convalescent COVID-19. The donor label of this sample is uncertain. The CDR3 loop reads CASSSTGGNTGELFF. The CDR3, as DNA: TGTGCCAGCAGCTCCACAGGGGGCAACACCGGGGAGCTGTTTTTT.